The 13 T cell receptor beta chains given below trace back to one sample, sequenced in a study of cytomegalovirus exposure and HLA in healthy donors. With 60 Vbeta and 13 Jbeta primers, the PCR was carried out. Data came from immunoSEQ multiplex PCR; TCRdb stores just in-frame clones and leaves some out. The sample carries about 130,000 clones, roughly 82% recorded once. The specimen sequenced was PBMCs. Receptor source: a male donor in good health and CMV-seropositive.

V gene TRBV5-4 combines with J gene TRBJ2-5; 9 bases are shared with TRBD2. The CDR3 is 15 residues long. After removal of 4 bases from V and 2 bases from J, the junction contained 6 bases not matched to a gene. Per germline, CDR1 SGHNT and CDR2 YYREEE (reference sequence). The CDR3 bases are TGTGCCAGCAGCGTAAGAGCGGGGGGTCAAGAGACCCAGTACTTC. Amino acids: CASSVRAGGQETQYF.

This sequence joins TRBV29-1 and TRBJ1-1; the D is unclear. CDR1 is SQVTM and CDR2 is ANQGSEA in the germline V gene. CDR3 length: 12 residues. V lost 1 base and J 1 base, leaving 4 bases between the germline ends. The CDR3 loop reads CSVEVWNTEAFF. CDR3 nucleotides: TGCAGCGTTGAAGTCTGGAACACTGAAGCTTTCTTT.

CDR3 in amino acids: CASRKAEGEKLFF. CDR3 DNA: TGTGCCAGCAGAAAGGCGGAGGGTGAAAAACTGTTTTTT. The chain couples TRBV2 to TRBJ1-4; D not resolved. Germline CDR1 SNHLY, CDR2 FYNNEI. V lost 6 bases to trimming and J lost 7 bases, with 12 bases between them. The CDR3 covers 13 residues.

The chain uses TRBV12-5 and TRBJ2-1, with D maybe TRBD2 (6 bases). Germline V gene sequence: CDR1 LGHNT, CDR2 FRNRAP. The ends were cut back, 3 bases at V and 4 bases at J, with 10 bases in the middle. This CDR3 contains 14 residues. CDR3 loop: CASGFSGLYNEQFF. CDR3 bases: TGTGCTAGTGGTTTTAGCGGCCTATACAATGAGCAGTTCTTC.

Notes on this clone: One end of the junction is discordant with germline, which a read error may explain. The chain joins TRBV6-1 to TRBJ1-2, with TRBD1 matching over 7 bases. CDR1 is MNHNS, CDR2 SASEGT, per germline. The CDR3 runs 15 residues. The DNA of the CDR3 is TGTGCCAGCAGTGTGTCGGTGGGACAGAGAAATGGCTGCACCTTC. As protein: CASSVSVGQRNGCTF.

V is TRBV6-1 and J is TRBJ1-1, with 8 bases lining up with TRBD1. Germline V gene data show CDR1 as MNHNS and CDR2 as SASEGT. The CDR3 has 14 amino acids. Unmatched junction bases numbered 7, after V lost 5 bases and J lost 5 bases. DNA for the CDR3: TGTGCCAGCAGTCTCGACAGGGGCGTGACTGAAGCTTTCTTT. Protein sequence: CASSLDRGVTEAFF.

V and J are TRBV2 and TRBJ1-2; weak D call: TRBD1 (6 bases). Germline CDR1 is SNHLY and CDR2 is FYNNEI. This CDR3 has 14 residues. V was clipped by 1 base and J by 11 bases, with 17 bases between them. This chain's CDR3 is CASSEEGRGKGYTF. In nucleotides, the CDR3 is TGTGCCAGCAGTGAAGAGGGTAGGGGGAAGGGGTACACCTTC.

The V gene is TRBV2, the J gene TRBJ2-2; 13 bases are a match to TRBD2. This CDR3 region has 20 residues. CDR1 SNHLY and CDR2 FYNNEI come from the germline V gene. Trimming took 9 bases from V and 0 from J; bases not matched to a gene: 16. CDR3 in amino acids: CASALIRLAGGAANTGELFF. Here the CDR3 DNA reads TGTGCCAGTGCTTTGATCAGACTAGCGGGGGGCGCTGCGAACACCGGGGAGCTGTTTTTT.

Only a few counts were recorded for this clone. The chain employs TRBV5-4 and TRBJ1-4; 8 bases are shared with TRBD1. V was clipped by 2 bases and J by 0 bases; unmatched bases: 6. Germline assignment: CDR1 SGHNT and CDR2 YYREEE (reference sequence). The CDR3 loop spans 17 amino acids. The DNA for the CDR3 is TGTGCCAGCAGCTTCGTTCAGGGGGCTGCAACTAATGAAAAACTGTTTTTT. Protein sequence: CASSFVQGAATNEKLFF. The full variable domain, in which reference TRBV5-4 and TRBJ1-4 provide the parts outside the CDR3, is ETGVTQSPTHLIKTRGQQVTLRCSSQSGHNTVSWYQQALGQGPQFIFQYYREEENGRGNFPPRFSGLQFPNYSSELNVNALELDDSALYLCASSFVQGAATNEKLFFGSGTQLSVL.

This sequence joins TRBV7-8 and TRBJ1-5; 10 bases match TRBD1. The junction had 5 bases not matched to a gene; V was cut back by 5 bases and J by 7 bases. Germline assignment: CDR1 SGHVS and CDR2 FQNEAQ. The CDR3 spans 14 residues. Here the CDR3 DNA reads TGTGCCAGCAGCGCAGACAGGGGGCACCAGCCCCAGCATTTT. Amino acid sequence: CASSADRGHQPQHF. Drawing the rest from reference TRBV7-8 and TRBJ1-5, the complete variable domain is GAGVSQSPRYKVAKRGQDVALRCDPISGHVSLFWYQQALGQGPEFLTYFQNEAQLDKSGLPSDRFFAERPEGSVSTLKIQRTQQEDSAVYLCASSADRGHQPQHFGDGTRLSIL.

This clone was detected only a few times. This chain connects TRBV4-1 to TRBJ2-1; 14 bases agree with TRBD2. CDR3 length equals 17 residues. Per the germline V gene, CDR1 is MGHRA and CDR2 is YSYEKL. The V gene end was trimmed by 4 bases and the J gene end by 3 bases; junction bases not matched to a gene: 5. The CDR3 DNA reads TGCGCCAGCAGCCTAGAGACTAGCGGGGGGGGCTACAATGAGCAGTTCTTC. It translates to CASSLETSGGGYNEQFF.

The rearrangement uses TRBV11-1 and TRBJ2-5, with 7 bases that match TRBD1. The junction had 10 bases not matched to a gene; V was cut back by 5 bases and J by 4 bases. The germline V gene encodes CDR1 SGHAT and CDR2 FQDESV (reference sequence). The CDR3 extends over 15 amino acids. CDR3 region: CASSLTTGARETQYF. CDR3 sequence (DNA): TGTGCCAGCAGCCTAACCACAGGGGCCCGAGAGACCCAGTACTTC. Complete variable domain (other parts from reference TRBV11-1 and TRBJ2-5): EAEVAQSPRYKITEKSQAVAFWCDPISGHATLYWYRQILGQGPELLVQFQDESVVDDSQLPKDRFSAERLKGVDSTLKIQPAELGDSAMYLCASSLTTGARETQYFGPGTRLLVL.

This clone was detected only a few times. The V and J genes are TRBV14 and TRBJ1-1; a possible D gene is TRBD1 (6 bases). The CDR3 is 16 amino acids. CDR1 is SGHDN, CDR2 FVKESK, per germline. With 4 bases removed from V and 5 bases from J, the gap between germline ends came to 20 bases. The CDR3 DNA is TGTGCCAGCAGCCCAACGGGACCATCTAGGGGGACTGAAGCTTTCTTT. The encoded protein is CASSPTGPSRGTEAFF.